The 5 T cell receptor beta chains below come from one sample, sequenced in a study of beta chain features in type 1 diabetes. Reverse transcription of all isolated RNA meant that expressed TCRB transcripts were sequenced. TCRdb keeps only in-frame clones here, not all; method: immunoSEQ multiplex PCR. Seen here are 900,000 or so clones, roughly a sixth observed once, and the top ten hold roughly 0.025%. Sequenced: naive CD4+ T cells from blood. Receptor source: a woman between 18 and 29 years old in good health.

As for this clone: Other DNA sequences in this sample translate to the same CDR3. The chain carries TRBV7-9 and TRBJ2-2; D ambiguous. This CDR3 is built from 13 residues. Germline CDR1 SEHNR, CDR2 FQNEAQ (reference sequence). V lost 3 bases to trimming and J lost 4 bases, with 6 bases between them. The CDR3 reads CASSFTGTGELFF. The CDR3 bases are TGTGCCAGCAGCTTCACGGGCACCGGGGAGCTGTTTTTT.

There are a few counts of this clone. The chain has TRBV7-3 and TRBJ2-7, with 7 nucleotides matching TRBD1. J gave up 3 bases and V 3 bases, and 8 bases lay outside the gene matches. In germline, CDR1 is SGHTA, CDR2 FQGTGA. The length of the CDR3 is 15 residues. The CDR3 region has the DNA TGTGCCAGCAGCTTCGAAGGGGGCGCGCTCTACGAGCAGTACTTC. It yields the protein CASSFEGGALYEQYF. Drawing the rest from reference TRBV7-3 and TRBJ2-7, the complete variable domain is GAGVSQTPSNKVTEKGKYVELRCDPISGHTALYWYRQSLGQGPEFLIYFQGTGAADDSGLPNDRFFAVRPEGSVSTLKIQRTERGDSAVYLCASSFEGGALYEQYFGPGTRLTVT.

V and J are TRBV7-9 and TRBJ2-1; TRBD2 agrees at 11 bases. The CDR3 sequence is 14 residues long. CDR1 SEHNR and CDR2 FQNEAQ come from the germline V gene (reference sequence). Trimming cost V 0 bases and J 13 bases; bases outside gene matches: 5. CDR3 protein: CASSLAVAGGPQFF. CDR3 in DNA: TGTGCCAGCAGCTTAGCCGTAGCGGGAGGGCCTCAGTTCTTC.

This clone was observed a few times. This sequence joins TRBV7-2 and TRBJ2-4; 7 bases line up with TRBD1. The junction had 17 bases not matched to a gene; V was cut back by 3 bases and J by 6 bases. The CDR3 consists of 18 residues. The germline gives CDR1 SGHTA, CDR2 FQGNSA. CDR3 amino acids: CASSFFPPLTGSPNIQYF. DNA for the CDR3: TGTGCCAGCAGCTTTTTTCCCCCCTTGACAGGGAGCCCAAACATTCAGTACTTC.

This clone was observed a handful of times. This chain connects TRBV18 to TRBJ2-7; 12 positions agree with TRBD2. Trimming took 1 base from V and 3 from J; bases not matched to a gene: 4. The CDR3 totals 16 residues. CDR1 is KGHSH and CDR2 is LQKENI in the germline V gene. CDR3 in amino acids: CASSPRTSGNNYEQYF. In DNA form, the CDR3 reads TGTGCCAGCTCACCACGGACTAGCGGGAACAACTACGAGCAGTACTTC.